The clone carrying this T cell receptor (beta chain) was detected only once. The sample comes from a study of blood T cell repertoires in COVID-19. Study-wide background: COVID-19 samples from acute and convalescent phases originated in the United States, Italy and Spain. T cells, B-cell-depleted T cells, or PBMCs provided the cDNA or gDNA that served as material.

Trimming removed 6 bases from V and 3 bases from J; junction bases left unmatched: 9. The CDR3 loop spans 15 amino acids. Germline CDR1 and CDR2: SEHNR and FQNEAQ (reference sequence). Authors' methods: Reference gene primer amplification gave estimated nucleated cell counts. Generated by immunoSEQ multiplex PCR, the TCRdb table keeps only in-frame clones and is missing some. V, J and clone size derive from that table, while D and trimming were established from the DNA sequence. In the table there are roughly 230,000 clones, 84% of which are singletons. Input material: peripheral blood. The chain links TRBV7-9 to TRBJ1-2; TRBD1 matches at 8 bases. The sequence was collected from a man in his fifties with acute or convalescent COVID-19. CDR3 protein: CASSRQGQVDYGYTF. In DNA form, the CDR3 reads TGTGCCAGCAGTAGACAGGGACAGGTGGACTATGGCTACACCTTC.